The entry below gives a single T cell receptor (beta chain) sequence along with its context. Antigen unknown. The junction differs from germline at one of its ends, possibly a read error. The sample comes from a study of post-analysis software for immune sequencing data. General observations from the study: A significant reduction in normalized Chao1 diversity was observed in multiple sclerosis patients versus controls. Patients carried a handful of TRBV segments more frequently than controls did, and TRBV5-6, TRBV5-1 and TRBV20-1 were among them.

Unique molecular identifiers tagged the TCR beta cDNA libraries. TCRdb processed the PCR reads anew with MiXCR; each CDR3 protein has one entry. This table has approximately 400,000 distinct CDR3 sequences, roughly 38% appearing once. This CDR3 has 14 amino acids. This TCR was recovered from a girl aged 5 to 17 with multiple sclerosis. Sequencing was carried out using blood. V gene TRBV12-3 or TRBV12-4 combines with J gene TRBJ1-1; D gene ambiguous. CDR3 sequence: CASRLGQVNTEAFF. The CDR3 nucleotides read TGTGCCAGCAGATTAGGCCAGGTGAACACTGAAGCTTTCTTT.